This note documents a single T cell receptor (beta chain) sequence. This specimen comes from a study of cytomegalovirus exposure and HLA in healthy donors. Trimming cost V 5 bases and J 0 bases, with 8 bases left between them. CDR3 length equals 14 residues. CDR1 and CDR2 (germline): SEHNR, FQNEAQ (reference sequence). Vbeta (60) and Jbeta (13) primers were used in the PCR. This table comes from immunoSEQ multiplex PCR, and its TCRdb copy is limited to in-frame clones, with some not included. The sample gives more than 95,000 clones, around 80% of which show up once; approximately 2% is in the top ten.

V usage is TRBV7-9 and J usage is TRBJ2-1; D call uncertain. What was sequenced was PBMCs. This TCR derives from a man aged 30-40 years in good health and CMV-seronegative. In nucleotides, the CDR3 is TGTGCCAGCAGCCAAGCTAGCTCCTACAATGAGCAGTTCTTC. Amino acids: CASSQASSYNEQFF.